This TCR beta chain was identified during a study of cytomegalovirus exposure and HLA in healthy donors. The study ran its PCR with 60 Vbeta and 13 Jbeta primers. This table comes from immunoSEQ multiplex PCR, and its TCRdb copy is limited to in-frame clones, with some not included. The repertoire holds 80,000 or so clones, with 75% to 85% as singletons. V lost 5 bases and J lost 2, with 10 bases in between. The CDR3 has 13 residues. CDR1 SGHNT and CDR2 YYREEE come from the germline V gene (reference sequence). Sequenced material: PBMCs. This clonotype was sampled from a middle-aged man in good health and CMV-seropositive. J is TRBJ1-1 and V is TRBV5-4, with D possibly being TRBD1 (5 bases). CDR3 in DNA: TGTGCCAGCAGTACAGGTACTAACACTGAAGCTTTCTTT. This sequence encodes CASSTGTNTEAFF. The full variable domain, with the rest looked up from reference TRBV5-4 and TRBJ1-1, is ETGVTQSPTHLIKTRGQQVTLRCSSQSGHNTVSWYQQALGQGPQFIFQYYREEENGRGNFPPRFSGLQFPNYSSELNVNALELDDSALYLCASSTGTNTEAFFGQGTRLTVV.